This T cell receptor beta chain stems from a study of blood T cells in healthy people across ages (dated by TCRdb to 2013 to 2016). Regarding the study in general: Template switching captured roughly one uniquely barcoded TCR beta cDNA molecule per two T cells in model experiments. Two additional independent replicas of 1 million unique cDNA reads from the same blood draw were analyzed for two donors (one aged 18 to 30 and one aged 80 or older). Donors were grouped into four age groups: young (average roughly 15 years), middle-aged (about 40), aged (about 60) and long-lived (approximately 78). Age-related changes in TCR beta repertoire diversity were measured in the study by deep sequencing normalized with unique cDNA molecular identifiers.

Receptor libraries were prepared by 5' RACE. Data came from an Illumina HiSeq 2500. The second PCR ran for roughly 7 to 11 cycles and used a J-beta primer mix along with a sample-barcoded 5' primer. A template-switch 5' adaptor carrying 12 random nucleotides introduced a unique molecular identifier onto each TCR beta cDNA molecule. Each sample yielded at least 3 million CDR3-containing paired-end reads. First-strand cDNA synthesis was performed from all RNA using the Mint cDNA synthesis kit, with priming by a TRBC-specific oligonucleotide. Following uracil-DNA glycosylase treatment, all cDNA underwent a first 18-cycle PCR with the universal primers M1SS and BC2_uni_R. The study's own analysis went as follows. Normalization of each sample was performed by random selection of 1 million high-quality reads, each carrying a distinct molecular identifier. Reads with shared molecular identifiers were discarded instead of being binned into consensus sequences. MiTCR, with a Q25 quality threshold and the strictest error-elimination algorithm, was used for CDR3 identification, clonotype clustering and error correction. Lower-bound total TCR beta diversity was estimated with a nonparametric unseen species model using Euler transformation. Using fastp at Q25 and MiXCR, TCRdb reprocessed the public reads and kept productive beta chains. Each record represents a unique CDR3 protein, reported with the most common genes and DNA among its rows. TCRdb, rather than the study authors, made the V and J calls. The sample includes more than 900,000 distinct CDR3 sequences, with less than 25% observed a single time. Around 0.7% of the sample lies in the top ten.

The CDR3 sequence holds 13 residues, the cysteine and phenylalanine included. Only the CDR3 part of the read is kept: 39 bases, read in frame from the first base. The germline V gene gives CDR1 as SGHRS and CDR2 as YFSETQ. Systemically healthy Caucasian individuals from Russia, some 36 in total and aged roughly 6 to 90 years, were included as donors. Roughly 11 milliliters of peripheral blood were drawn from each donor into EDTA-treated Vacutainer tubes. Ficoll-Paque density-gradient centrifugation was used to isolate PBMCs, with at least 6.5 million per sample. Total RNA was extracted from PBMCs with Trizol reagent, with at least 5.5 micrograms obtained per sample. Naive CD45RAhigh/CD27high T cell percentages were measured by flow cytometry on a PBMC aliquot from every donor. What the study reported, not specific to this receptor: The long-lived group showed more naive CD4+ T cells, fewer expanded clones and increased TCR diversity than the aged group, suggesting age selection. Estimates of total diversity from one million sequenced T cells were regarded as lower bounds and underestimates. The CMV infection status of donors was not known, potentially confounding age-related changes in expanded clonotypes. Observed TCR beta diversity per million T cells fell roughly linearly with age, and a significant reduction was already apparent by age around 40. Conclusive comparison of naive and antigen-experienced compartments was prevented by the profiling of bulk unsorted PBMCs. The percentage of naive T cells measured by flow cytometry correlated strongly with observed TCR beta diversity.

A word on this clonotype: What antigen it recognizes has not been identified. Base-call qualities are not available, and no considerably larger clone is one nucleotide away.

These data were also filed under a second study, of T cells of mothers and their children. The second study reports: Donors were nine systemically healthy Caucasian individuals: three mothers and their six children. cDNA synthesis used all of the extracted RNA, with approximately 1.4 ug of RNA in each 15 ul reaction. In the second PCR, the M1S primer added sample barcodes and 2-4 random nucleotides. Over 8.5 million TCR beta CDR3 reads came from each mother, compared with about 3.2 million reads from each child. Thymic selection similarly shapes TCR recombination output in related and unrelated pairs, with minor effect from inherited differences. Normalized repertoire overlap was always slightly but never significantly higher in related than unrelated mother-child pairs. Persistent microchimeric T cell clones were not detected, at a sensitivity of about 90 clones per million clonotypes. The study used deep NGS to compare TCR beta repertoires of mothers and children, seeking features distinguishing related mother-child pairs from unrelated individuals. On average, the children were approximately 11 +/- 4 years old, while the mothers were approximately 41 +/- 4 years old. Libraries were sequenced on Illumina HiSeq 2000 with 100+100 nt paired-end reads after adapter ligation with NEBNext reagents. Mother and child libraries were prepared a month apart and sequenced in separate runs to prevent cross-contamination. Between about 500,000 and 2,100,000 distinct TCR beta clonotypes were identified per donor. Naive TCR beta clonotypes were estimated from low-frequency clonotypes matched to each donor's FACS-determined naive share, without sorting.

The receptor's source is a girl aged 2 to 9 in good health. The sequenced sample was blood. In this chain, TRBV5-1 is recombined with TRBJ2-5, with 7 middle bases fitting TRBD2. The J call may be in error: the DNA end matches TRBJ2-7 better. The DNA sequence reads TGCGCCAGCAGCCCCGGGGGGACTCCCGAGCAGTACTTC. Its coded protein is CASSPGGTPEQYF.